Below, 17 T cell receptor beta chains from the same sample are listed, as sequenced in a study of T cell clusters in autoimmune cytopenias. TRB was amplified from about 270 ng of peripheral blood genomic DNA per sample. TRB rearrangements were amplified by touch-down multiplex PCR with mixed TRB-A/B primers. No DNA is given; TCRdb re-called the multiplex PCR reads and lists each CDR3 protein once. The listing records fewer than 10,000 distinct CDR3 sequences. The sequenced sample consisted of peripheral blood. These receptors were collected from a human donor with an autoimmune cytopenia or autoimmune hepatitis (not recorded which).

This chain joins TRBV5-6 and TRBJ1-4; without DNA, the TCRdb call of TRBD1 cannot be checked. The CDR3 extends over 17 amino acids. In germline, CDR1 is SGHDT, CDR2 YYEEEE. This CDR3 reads CASSSGIRGGQGEKLFF.

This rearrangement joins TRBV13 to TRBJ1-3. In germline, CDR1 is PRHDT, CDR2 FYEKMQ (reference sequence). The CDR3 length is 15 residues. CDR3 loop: CASSLGLADGNTIYF.

The CDR3 here is CSARALAGAEQYF. This sequence joins TRBV20-1 and TRBJ2-7; TCRdb outputs TRBD1, but without DNA this stays unchecked. The CDR3 has 13 amino acids. CDR1 and CDR2 (germline): DFQATT, SNEGSKA (reference sequence).

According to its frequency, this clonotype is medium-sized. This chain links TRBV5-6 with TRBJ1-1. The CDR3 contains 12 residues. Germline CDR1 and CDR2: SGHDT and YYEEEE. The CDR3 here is CASSLASGWAFF. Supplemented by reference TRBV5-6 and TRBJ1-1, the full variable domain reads DAGVTQSPTHLIKTRGQQVTLRCSPKSGHDTVSWYQQALGQGPQFIFQYYEEEERQRGNFPDRFSGHQFPNYSSELNVNALLLGDSALYLCASSLASGWAFFGQGTRLTVV.

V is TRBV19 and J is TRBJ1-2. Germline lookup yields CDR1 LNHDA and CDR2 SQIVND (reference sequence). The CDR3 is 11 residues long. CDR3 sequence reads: CACMVKGGYTF.

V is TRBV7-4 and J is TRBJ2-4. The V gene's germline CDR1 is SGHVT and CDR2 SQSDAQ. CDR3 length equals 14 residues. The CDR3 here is CASSLARAKNIQYF.

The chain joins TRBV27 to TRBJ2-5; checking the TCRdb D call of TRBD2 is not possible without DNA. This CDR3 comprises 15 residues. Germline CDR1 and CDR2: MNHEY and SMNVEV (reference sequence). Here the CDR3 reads CASRMISAGRETQYF.

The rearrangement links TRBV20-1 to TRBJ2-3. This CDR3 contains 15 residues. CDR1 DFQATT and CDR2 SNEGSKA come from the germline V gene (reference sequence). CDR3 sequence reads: CSANGLDLSTDTQYF.

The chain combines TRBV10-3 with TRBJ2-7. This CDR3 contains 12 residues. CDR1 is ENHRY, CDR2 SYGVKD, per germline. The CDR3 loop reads CAISERTYEQYF.

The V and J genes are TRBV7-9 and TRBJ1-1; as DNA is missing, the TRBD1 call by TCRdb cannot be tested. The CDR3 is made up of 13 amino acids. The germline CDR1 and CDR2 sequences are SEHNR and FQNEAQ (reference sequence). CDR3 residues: CASSPSGPGGAFF.

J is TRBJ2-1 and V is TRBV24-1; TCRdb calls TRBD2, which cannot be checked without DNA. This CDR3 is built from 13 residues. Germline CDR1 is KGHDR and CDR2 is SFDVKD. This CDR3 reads CATQGDYDNEQFF.

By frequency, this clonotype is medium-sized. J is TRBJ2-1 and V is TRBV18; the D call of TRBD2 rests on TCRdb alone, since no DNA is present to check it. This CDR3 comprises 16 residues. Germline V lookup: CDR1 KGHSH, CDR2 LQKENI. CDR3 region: CASSPLEIAEVNEQFF.

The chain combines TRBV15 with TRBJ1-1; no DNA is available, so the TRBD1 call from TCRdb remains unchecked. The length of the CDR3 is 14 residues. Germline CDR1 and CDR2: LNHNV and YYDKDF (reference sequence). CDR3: CATSRKQGNTEAFF.

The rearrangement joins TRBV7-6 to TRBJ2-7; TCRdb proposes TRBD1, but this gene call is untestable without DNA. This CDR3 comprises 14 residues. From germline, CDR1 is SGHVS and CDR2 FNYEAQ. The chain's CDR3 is CASSLLGGSYEQYF. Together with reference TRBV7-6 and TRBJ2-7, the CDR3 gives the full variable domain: GAGVSQSPRYKVTKRGQDVALRCDPISGHVSLYWYRQALGQGPEFLTYFNYEAQQDKSGLPNDRFSAERPEGSISTLTIQRTEQRDSAMYRCASSLLGGSYEQYFGPGTRLTVT.

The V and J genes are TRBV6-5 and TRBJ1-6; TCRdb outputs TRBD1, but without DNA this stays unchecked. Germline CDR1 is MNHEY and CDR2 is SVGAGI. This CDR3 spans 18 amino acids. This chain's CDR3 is CASSPWAGASSYNSPLHF.

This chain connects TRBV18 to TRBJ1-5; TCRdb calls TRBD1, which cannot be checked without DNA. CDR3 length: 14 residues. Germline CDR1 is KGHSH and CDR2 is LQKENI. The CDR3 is CASSATERNQPQHF. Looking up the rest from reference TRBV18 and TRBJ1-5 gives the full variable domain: NAGVMQNPRHLVRRRGQEARLRCSPMKGHSHVYWYRQLPEEGLKFMVYLQKENIIDESGMPKERFSAEFPKEGPSILRIQQVVRGDSAAYFCASSATERNQPQHFGDGTRLSIL.

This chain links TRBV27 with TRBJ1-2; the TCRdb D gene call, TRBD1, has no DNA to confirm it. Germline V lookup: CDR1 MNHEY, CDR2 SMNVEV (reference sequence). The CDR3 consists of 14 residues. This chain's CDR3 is CASSFIQGAEGYTF.